Following are 23 T cell receptor beta chains from one sample sequenced in a study of CD8+CD57+ T cells in acquired aplastic anemia. It was genomic DNA that served as the template for profiling TCR beta VDJ and CDR3. One entry per CDR3 protein, called by TCRdb with MiXCR from the reads. This sample yields hundreds of thousands of distinct CDR3 sequences, of which around 46% are seen a single time; about 8.3% belongs to the top ten. Patients included in sequencing had previously demonstrated CD8+CD57+ cell expansion by flow cytometry. The sample was sorted CD4+, CD8+, or CD8+CD57+ T cells (not recorded which) from PBMCs. The receptors derive from a human donor with aplastic anemia.

The chain recombines TRBV15 with TRBJ2-7; a weak D match, TRBD2 (6 bases). V gave up 0 bases and J gave up 2 bases, with 11 bases separating them. The CDR3 contains 15 residues. In germline, CDR1 is LNHNV, CDR2 YYDKDF (reference sequence). The CDR3 bases are TGTGCCACCAGCAGAGATCGGCGGGGACCCTACGAGCAGTACTTC. This gives the protein CATSRDRRGPYEQYF.

The rearrangement joins TRBV15 to TRBJ1-1; 8 bases match TRBD1. The trim removed 1 base at V and 0 bases at J, leaving 4 bases unmatched. The CDR3 consists of 16 residues. Germline CDR1 is LNHNV and CDR2 is YYDKDF (reference sequence). The chain's CDR3 is CATSRGTGFMNTEAFF. The CDR3 bases are TGTGCCACCAGCAGAGGGACAGGGTTCATGAACACTGAAGCTTTCTTT.

V and J are TRBV7-3 and TRBJ1-6; D may be TRBD1 (6 bases). Deletions cut 5 bases from V and 9 bases from J, with 14 bases between. Per the germline V gene, CDR1 is SGHTA and CDR2 is FQGTGA. The CDR3 is 14 amino acids. This CDR3 is CASSPQGHGSPLHF. The CDR3 DNA follows: TGTGCCAGCAGCCCACAGGGCCACGGTTCACCCCTCCACTTT.

The J gene is TRBJ2-7, the V gene TRBV6-1; 7 bases agree with TRBD1. The CDR3 is made up of 17 amino acids. V lost 5 bases and J lost 3; bases outside the gene matches: 16. Germline lookup yields CDR1 MNHNS and CDR2 SASEGT. The CDR3 nucleotides are TGTGCCAGCAGTCAGACTGTATACTGGGACAGCGACTACGAGCAGTACTTC. It yields the protein CASSQTVYWDSDYEQYF.

As to this clonotype: Given the absence of the conserved phenylalanine or tryptophan at the CDR3 end, a read error is likely. This chain uses TRBV9 with TRBJ1-3, with 9 bases matching TRBD1. J lost 2 bases, V lost 4 bases, and 7 bases had no gene match. Germline V gene data show CDR1 as SGDLS and CDR2 as YYNGEE. This CDR3 region has 16 residues. CDR3 amino acids: CASSPRTGEAGNTIYL. DNA for the CDR3: TGTGCCAGCAGCCCCCGGACAGGGGAGGCTGGAAACACCATATATTTA.

This clonotype was detected a few times. The chain carries TRBV7-6 and TRBJ2-5; D remains unclear. This CDR3 spans 13 amino acids. Germline-derived CDR1 and CDR2 are SGHVS and FNYEAQ. V lost 10 bases and J lost 7, with 19 bases in between. CDR3 DNA: TGTGCCACTGAGAGAGGAAACGACGGGACCCAGTACTTC. This gives the protein CATERGNDGTQYF.

The chain couples TRBV6-5 to TRBJ2-1; D may correspond to TRBD1 or TRBD2 (5 bases each). Trimming took off 8 bases at V and 10 bases at J, with 18 bases between the two ends. The CDR3 sequence is 13 residues long. Germline V gives CDR1 MNHEY, CDR2 SVGAGI. CDR3 nucleotide sequence: TGTGCCAGCTCGACCGGGGCCTACTACGAGCAGTTCTTC. Translating it yields CASSTGAYYEQFF.

At least ten counts were recorded for this clonotype. J is TRBJ2-1 and V is TRBV10-1; 8 bases agree with TRBD2. The CDR3 covers 13 residues. Germline CDR1 WNHNN, CDR2 SYGVQD (reference sequence). V gave up 4 bases and J gave up 8 bases; unmatched junction bases: 4. For the CDR3, the DNA is TGCGCCAGCAGTGTCGCGGGAGGCTATGAGCAGTTCTTC. Its protein product is CASSVAGGYEQFF.

This clonotype showed up many times. V is TRBV2 and J is TRBJ1-2; weak D call: TRBD1 (5 bases). The CDR3 has 16 amino acids. Germline V gene lookup returns CDR1 SNHLY and CDR2 FYNNEI. Trimming pared 0 bases from V and 2 bases from J, leaving 13 bases between. The CDR3 is CASSEARGGANYGYTF. The CDR3 nucleotides read TGTGCCAGCAGTGAAGCACGGGGGGGAGCAAACTATGGCTACACCTTC.

The rearrangement links TRBV6-6 to TRBJ1-5; 7 bases line up with TRBD1. In germline, CDR1 is MNHNY, CDR2 SVGAGI (reference sequence). V shed 8 bases and J 8 bases; nucleotides not matched to a gene: 15. This CDR3 region has 15 residues. The CDR3 sequence is CASDRAGEGDEPQHF. DNA of the CDR3: TGTGCCAGCGACAGGGCTGGGGAGGGCGATGAGCCCCAGCATTTT.

This clonotype has a count of ten or more. The chain employs TRBV11-2 and TRBJ2-7; 9 bases fit TRBD1. V lost 4 bases to trimming and J lost 5 bases; unmatched junction nucleotides: 9. This CDR3 is built from 15 residues. Looked up from germline, CDR1 is SGHAT and CDR2 is FQNNGV. For the CDR3, the DNA is TGTGCCAGCAGCTACAGGGACAGGGTCTTCGACGAGCAGTACTTC. Protein: CASSYRDRVFDEQYF. The full variable domain, its missing parts supplied by reference TRBV11-2 and TRBJ2-7, is EAGVAQSPRYKIIEKRQSVAFWCNPISGHATLYWYQQILGQGPKLLIQFQNNGVVDDSQLPKDRFSAERLKGVDSTLKIQPAKLEDSAVYLCASSYRDRVFDEQYFGPGTRLTVT.

This clonotype was seen repeatedly, ten times or more. The chain recombines TRBV2 with TRBJ2-5, with D possibly being TRBD1 (5 bases). CDR1 and CDR2 from the germline V gene are SNHLY and FYNNEI. The CDR3 spans 13 residues. V was clipped by 3 bases and J by 1 base, with 6 bases between them. The CDR3 DNA sequence: TGTGCCAGCAGTGAGCAGGGCCAAGAGACCCAGTACTTC. This sequence encodes CASSEQGQETQYF.

This clonotype was seen a few times. This chain joins TRBV6-2 or TRBV6-3 and TRBJ1-1; the D gene is possibly TRBD1 (5 bases). There are 16 residues in the CDR3. Trimming took off 2 bases at V and 4 bases at J, with 17 bases between the two ends. The V gene's germline CDR1 is MNHEY and CDR2 SVGEGT. CDR3: CASSYRGAGGFTEAFF. The CDR3 DNA is TGTGCCAGCAGTTACCGTGGGGCCGGGGGGTTCACTGAAGCTTTCTTT.

The genes are TRBV29-1 and TRBJ1-2; a weak D match, TRBD1 (6 bases). Germline-derived CDR1 and CDR2 are SQVTM and ANQGSEA. Trimming cost V 5 bases and J 6 bases, with 13 bases left between them. This CDR3 is built from 12 residues. In DNA, the CDR3 is TGCAGCGTTAAACAGGGAGGAGATGGCTACACCTTC. Its translation is CSVKQGGDGYTF.

This clonotype was counted ten times or more. The V call is TRBV9, the J call TRBJ2-2; D not certain. There are 12 residues in the CDR3. Trimming took off 0 bases at V and 6 bases at J, with 3 bases between the two ends. Germline V gene lookup returns CDR1 SGDLS and CDR2 YYNGEE. The CDR3: CASSVGPGELFF. The CDR3 nucleotides read TGTGCCAGCAGCGTAGGACCCGGGGAGCTGTTTTTT.

The chain has TRBV19 and TRBJ2-1, with TRBD2 matching over 11 bases. V gave up 4 bases and J gave up 9 bases; unmatched junction bases: 8. This CDR3 is built from 15 residues. CDR1 is LNHDA and CDR2 is SQIVND in the germline V gene (reference sequence). In DNA, the CDR3 is TGTGCCAGTAGTACACTAGCGGGGGACGTCGGTGAGCAGTTCTTC. Translating gives CASSTLAGDVGEQFF.

This clonotype was counted at least ten times. The chain combines TRBV28 with TRBJ1-1, with unresolved D. The CDR3 runs to 13 residues. The germline V gene has CDR1 MDHEN and CDR2 SYDVKM. Trimming left V 10 bases short and J 4 bases short, with 16 bases between. CDR3: CATSRPISTEAFF. The CDR3 DNA sequence: TGTGCCACCTCCCGGCCCATCAGCACTGAAGCTTTCTTT.

This clonotype was picked up a small number of times. A much larger clone is a single base away; this may be a read error. V and J are TRBV9 and TRBJ2-5; no clear D gene. The CDR3 extends over 15 amino acids. The V gene lost 0 bases and the J gene lost 3 bases, with 12 bases spanning the gap. Germline V lookup: CDR1 SGDLS, CDR2 YYNGEE. CDR3 sequence: CASSVAGISEETQYF. CDR3 bases: TGTGCCAGCAGCGTAGCTGGGATTAGTGAAGAGACCCAGTACTTC.

Ten or more counts support this clonotype. This chain connects TRBV5-6 to TRBJ2-3; TRBD2 matches at 7 bases. Germline trimming cut 7 bases from V and 8 bases from J; bases unmatched to any gene: 13. The length of the CDR3 is 14 residues. Germline lookup yields CDR1 SGHDT and CDR2 YYEEEE. The CDR3 nucleotides read TGTGCCAGCTCTGCTCGGGAGGCGGGTTTTACGCAGTATTTT. Translating it yields CASSAREAGFTQYF.

This clonotype was seen at least ten times. The chain links TRBV20-1 to TRBJ2-7; TRBD1 aligns across 12 bases. V lost 5 bases and J lost 3; bases outside the gene matches: 11. From germline, CDR1 is DFQATT and CDR2 SNEGSKA (reference sequence). This CDR3 has 16 residues. The CDR3 protein is CSAEGQGAVYYYEQYF. Here the CDR3 DNA reads TGCAGTGCTGAGGGACAGGGGGCGGTTTACTACTACGAGCAGTACTTC.

To note about this clonotype: An end of the junction does not agree with germline; a read error may underlie this. The CDR3 bases are TGTGCCTGGGGTGTACAGGCAGGGGGTCGAGGCGAGCAGTACTTC. Protein product: CAWGVQAGGRGEQYF. The J gene is TRBJ2-7, the V gene TRBV30, with TRBD1 matching over 7 bases. The CDR3 is 15 residues long. The germline gives CDR1 GTSNPN, CDR2 SVGIG (reference sequence).

This clonotype was detected many times. The chain uses TRBV9 and TRBJ1-1; D is perhaps TRBD1 (6 bases). V lost 2 bases and J 4 bases, leaving 12 bases between the germline ends. Germline CDR1 SGDLS, CDR2 YYNGEE. The CDR3 loop spans 14 amino acids. The CDR3 DNA follows: TGTGCCAGCAGCGTTCGAGGGGGTGGCACTGAAGCTTTCTTT. Its protein is CASSVRGGGTEAFF.

This clonotype was counted only a few times. The rearrangement uses TRBV11-2 and TRBJ2-7; 7 bases fit TRBD1. With V trimmed by 0 bases and J by 1 base, 6 bases remained unmatched. Germline CDR1 SGHAT, CDR2 FQNNGV. The CDR3 is 16 residues long. CDR3: CASSLDRGRGSYEQYF. CDR3 DNA sequence: TGTGCCAGCAGCTTAGATAGGGGGCGCGGGTCCTACGAGCAGTACTTC.